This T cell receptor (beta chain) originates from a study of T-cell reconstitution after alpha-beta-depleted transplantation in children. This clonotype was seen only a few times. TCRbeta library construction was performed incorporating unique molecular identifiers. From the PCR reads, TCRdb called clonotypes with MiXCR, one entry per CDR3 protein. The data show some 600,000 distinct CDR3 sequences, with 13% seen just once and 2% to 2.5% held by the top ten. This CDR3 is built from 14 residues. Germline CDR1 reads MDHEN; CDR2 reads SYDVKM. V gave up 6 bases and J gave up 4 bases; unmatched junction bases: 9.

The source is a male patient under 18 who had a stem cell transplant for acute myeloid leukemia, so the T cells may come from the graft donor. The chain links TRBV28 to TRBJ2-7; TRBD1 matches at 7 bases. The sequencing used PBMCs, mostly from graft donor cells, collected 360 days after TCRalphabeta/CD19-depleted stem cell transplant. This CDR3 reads CASSRTGWGYEQYF. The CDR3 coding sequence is TGTGCCAGCAGCCGGACAGGTTGGGGGTACGAGCAGTACTTC.